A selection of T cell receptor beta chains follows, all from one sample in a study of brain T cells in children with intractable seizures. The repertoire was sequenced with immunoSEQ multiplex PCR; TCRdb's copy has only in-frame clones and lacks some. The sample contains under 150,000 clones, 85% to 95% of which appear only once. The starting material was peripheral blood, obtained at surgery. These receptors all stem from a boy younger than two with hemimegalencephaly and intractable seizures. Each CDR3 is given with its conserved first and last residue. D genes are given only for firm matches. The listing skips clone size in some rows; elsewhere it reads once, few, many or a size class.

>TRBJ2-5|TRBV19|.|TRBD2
CASGTSGSLGETQYF
TGTGCCAGTGGGACTAGCGGGAGTTTAGGAGAGACCCAGTACTTC
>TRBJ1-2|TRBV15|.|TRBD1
CATSRDRGLGYTF
TGTGCCACCAGCCGGGACAGGGGGCTCGGCTACACCTTC
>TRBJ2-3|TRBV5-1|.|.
CASSFGQATDTQYF
TGCGCCAGCAGCTTCGGGCAGGCCACAGATACGCAGTATTTT
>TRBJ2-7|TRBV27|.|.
CASIPRVSYEQYF
TGTGCCAGCATCCCTCGGGTATCCTACGAGCAGTACTTC
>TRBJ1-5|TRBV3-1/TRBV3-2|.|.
CASSQAGWYQPQHF
TGTGCCAGCAGCCAAGCAGGGTGGTACCAGCCCCAGCATTTT
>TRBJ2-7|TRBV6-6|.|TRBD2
CASSMTGLAFYEQYF
TGTGCCAGCAGTATGACGGGACTAGCATTTTACGAGCAGTACTTC
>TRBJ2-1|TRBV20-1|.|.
CSAIGGLEQFF
TGCAGTGCCATAGGAGGGTTAGAGCAGTTCTTC
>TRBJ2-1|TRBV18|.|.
CASSPRQRPISHNEQFF
TGTGCCAGCTCACCACGTCAGAGACCGATCTCCCACAATGAGCAGTTCTTC
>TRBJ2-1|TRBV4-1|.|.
CASSQDLTINEQFF
TGCGCCAGCAGCCAAGATTTGACGATCAATGAGCAGTTCTTC
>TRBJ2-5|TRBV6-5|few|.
CASSYSSLAETQYF
TGTGCCAGCAGTTACTCGAGTCTAGCGGAGACCCAGTACTTC
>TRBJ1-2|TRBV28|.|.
CASSRGMRGYTF
TGTGCCAGCAGTCGTGGTATGCGCGGCTACACCTTC
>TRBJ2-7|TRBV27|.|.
CATRGLGISRKYF
TGTGCCACCAGGGGTCTCGGGATTAGCAGAAAGTACTTC
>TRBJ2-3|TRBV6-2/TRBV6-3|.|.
CASSYKETDTQYF
TGTGCCAGCAGTTACAAAGAGACAGATACGCAGTATTTT
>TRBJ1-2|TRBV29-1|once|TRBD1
CSVDTLGGQGDYGYTF
TGCAGCGTTGACACACTAGGCGGGCAGGGGGACTATGGCTACACCTTC
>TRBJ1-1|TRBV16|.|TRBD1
CASSPPDRGAEAFF
TGTGCCAGCAGCCCCCCGGACAGGGGCGCTGAAGCTTTCTTT
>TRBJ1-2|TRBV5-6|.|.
CASSLQGVYGYTF
TGTGCCAGCAGTTTACAGGGAGTCTATGGCTACACCTTC
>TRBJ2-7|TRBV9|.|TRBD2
CASSVVLAGEQYF
TGTGCCAGCAGCGTAGTATTAGCGGGGGAGCAGTACTTC
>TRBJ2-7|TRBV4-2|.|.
CASSQDTSYEQYF
TGTGCCAGCAGCCAAGATACGTCATACGAGCAGTACTTC
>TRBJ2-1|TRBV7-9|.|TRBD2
CASSLVGGGAHNEQFF
TGTGCCAGCAGCTTAGTTGGCGGGGGTGCCCACAATGAGCAGTTCTTC
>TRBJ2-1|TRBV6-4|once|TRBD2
CASSRLADSYNEQFF
TGTGCCAGCAGTCGTCTAGCGGATTCCTACAATGAGCAGTTCTTC
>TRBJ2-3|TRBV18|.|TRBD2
CASSPGTSGTDADTQYF
TGTGCCAGCTCACCCGGGACTAGCGGGACCGATGCAGATACGCAGTATTTT
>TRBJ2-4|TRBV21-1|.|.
CASSKFLAGGVAKNIQYF
TGTGCCAGCAGCAAATTTCTAGCGGGAGGAGTGGCCAAAAACATTCAGTACTTC
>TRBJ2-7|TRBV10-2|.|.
CASKERQNHYEQYF
TGCGCCAGCAAGGAAAGACAGAACCATTACGAGCAGTACTTC
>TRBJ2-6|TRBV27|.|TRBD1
CASRGQGASGANVLTF
TGTGCCAGCAGAGGACAGGGGGCATCTGGGGCCAACGTCCTGACTTTC
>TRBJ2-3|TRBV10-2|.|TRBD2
CASSEGLAGLRGDTQYF
TGCGCCAGCAGTGAGGGCCTAGCGGGATTAAGGGGAGATACGCAGTATTTT
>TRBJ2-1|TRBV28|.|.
CASRTAAFSYNEQFF
TGTGCCAGCAGAACAGCGGCCTTCTCCTACAATGAGCAGTTCTTC
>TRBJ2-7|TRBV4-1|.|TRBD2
CASSQGLADSYEQYF
TGCGCCAGCAGCCAAGGACTAGCGGACTCCTACGAGCAGTACTTC
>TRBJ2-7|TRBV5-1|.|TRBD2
CASSLSFQRDRYEQYF
TGCGCCAGCAGCTTGAGTTTCCAGCGGGATCGATACGAGCAGTACTTC
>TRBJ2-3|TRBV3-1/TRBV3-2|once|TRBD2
CASSLAPLLAGGPHTQYF
TGTGCCAGCAGTCTGGCACCACTACTAGCGGGAGGGCCTCATACGCAGTATTTT
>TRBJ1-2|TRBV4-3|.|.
CASSQDKGRELSYTF
TGCGCCAGCAGCCAAGATAAGGGGCGCGAGTTGAGCTACACCTTC
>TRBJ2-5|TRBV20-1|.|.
CSARGRGETQYF
TGCAGTGCTCGTGGACGGGGAGAGACCCAGTACTTC
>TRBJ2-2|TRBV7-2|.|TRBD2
CASSFGLAGPGELFF
TGTGCCAGCAGCTTTGGACTAGCAGGGCCCGGGGAGCTGTTTTTT
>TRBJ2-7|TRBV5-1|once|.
CASSLVDGSRVGQYF
TGCGCCAGCAGCTTGGTAGACGGGAGCCGCGTCGGGCAGTACTTC
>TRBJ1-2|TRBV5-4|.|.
CASSLKGANYGYTF
TGTGCCAGCAGCTTAAAGGGGGCTAACTATGGCTACACCTTC
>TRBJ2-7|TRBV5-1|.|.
CASSYYRGSYEQYF
TGCGCCAGCAGCTACTATCGGGGCTCCTACGAGCAGTACTTC
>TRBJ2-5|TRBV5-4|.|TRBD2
CASSLGTSGYQETQYF
TGTGCCAGCAGCTTGGGGACTAGCGGGTACCAAGAGACCCAGTACTTC
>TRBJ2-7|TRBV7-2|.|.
CASSLRFMGEQYF
TGTGCCAGCAGCTTGAGGTTCATGGGCGAGCAGTACTTC
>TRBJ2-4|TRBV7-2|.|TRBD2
CASSPGLAGPENIQYF
TGTGCCAGCAGCCCGGGACTAGCGGGGCCCGAAAACATTCAGTACTTC
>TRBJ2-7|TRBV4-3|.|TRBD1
CASSQARTGIYEQYF
TGCGCCAGCAGCCAAGCGAGGACAGGGATCTACGAGCAGTACTTC
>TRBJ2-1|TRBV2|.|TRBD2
CASRVALAGGGEQFF
TGTGCCAGCAGGGTTGCATTAGCGGGAGGGGGTGAGCAGTTCTTC
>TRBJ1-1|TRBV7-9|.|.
CASSFTVNTEAFF
TGTGCCAGCAGCTTCACGGTGAACACTGAAGCTTTCTTT
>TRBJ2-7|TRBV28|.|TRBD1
CAHRGRISYEQYF
TGTGCCCACAGGGGGCGCATATCCTACGAGCAGTACTTC
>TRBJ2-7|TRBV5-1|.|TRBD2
CASSLAGREGGEQYF
TGCGCCAGCAGCTTGGCCGGGCGGGAGGGCGGCGAGCAGTACTTC
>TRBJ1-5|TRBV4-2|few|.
CASSQERGVVNQPQHF
TGTGCCAGCAGCCAAGAGCGGGGCGTAGTCAATCAGCCCCAGCATTTT
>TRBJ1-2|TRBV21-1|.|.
CASSKQDGYTF
TGTGCCAGCAGCAAACAGGATGGCTACACCTTC
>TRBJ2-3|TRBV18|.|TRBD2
CASSQELAVIGTDTQYF
TGTGCCAGCTCACAGGAACTAGCGGTTATCGGGACAGATACGCAGTATTTT